The 14 T cell receptor beta chains below come from one sample, sequenced in a study of PD-1 blockade in classical Hodgkin lymphoma. All the patients suffered relapse after autologous stem cell transplantation, and brentuximab vedotin exposure differed. The protocol was immunoSEQ multiplex PCR, while the TCRdb copy is restricted to in-frame clones and leaves out a portion. The sample contains fewer than 55,000 clones, about 90% of which appear only once. Sequencing used peripheral blood mononuclear cells (PBMCs), obtained at baseline. These receptors came from a human donor with classical Hodgkin lymphoma.

V gene TRBV28 combines with J gene TRBJ2-7; D unclear. V was clipped by 5 bases and J by 4 bases, with 9 bases between them. The germline V gene encodes CDR1 MDHEN and CDR2 SYDVKM. The CDR3 is made up of 12 amino acids. The CDR3: CASSRVGYEQYF. CDR3 DNA: TGTGCCAGCAGTCGTGTTGGGTACGAGCAGTACTTC.

This clone occurred once. The rearrangement joins TRBV11-2 to TRBJ2-7; TRBD1 or TRBD2 may be the D gene (5 bases each). The CDR3 totals 14 residues. Germline V gene sequence: CDR1 SGHAT, CDR2 FQNNGV. Trimming removed 3 bases at V and 2 bases at J, with 11 bases between. CDR3 sequence reads: CASSFIGAPYEQYF. As DNA, the CDR3 is TGTGCCAGCAGCTTCATCGGGGCGCCCTACGAGCAGTACTTC. The full variable domain, completed using reference TRBV11-2 and TRBJ2-7, is EAGVAQSPRYKIIEKRQSVAFWCNPISGHATLYWYQQILGQGPKLLIQFQNNGVVDDSQLPKDRFSAERLKGVDSTLKIQPAKLEDSAVYLCASSFIGAPYEQYFGPGTRLTVT.

V and J are TRBV5-8 and TRBJ1-1; no clear D. V shed 2 bases and J shed 5 bases, with 7 bases lying between them. CDR3 length: 12 residues. Germline V gene data show CDR1 as SGHTS and CDR2 as YDEGEE. CDR3 bases: TGTGCCAGCAGCTTTCGGGAGACTGAAGCTTTCTTT. It is translated as CASSFRETEAFF.

The V gene is TRBV5-4, the J gene TRBJ2-1; 8 nucleotides agree with TRBD2. Germline CDR1 reads SGHNT; CDR2 reads YYREEE (reference sequence). The CDR3 spans 16 residues. With 3 bases clipped from V and 4 bases from J, the junction kept 9 bases outside the gene matches. The CDR3, as DNA: TGTGCCAGCAGCTGGGCCGGGTTAGCGGGGTACAATGAGCAGTTCTTC. Translating gives CASSWAGLAGYNEQFF.

This CDR3 reads CASSLGYQEQYF. The CDR3, as DNA: TGCGCCAGCAGCTTGGGGTATCAGGAGCAGTACTTC. J is TRBJ2-7 and V is TRBV5-1; D remains ambiguous. CDR1 is SGHRS, CDR2 YFSETQ, per germline. This CDR3 contains 12 residues. Trimming removed 0 bases from V and 7 bases from J, with 8 bases in between.

This clone has more than one count but fewer than ten. This chain joins TRBV28 and TRBJ2-1; D might be TRBD2 (8 bases). The V and J ends lost 7 bases and 0 bases respectively, with 19 bases between them. The CDR3 is made up of 17 amino acids. CDR1 MDHEN and CDR2 SYDVKM come from the germline V gene. The chain's CDR3 is CASTSAGDSSSYNEQFF. The CDR3 nucleotides read TGTGCCAGCACCTCAGCGGGGGACAGTAGCTCCTACAATGAGCAGTTCTTC.

This chain connects TRBV29-1 to TRBJ2-1; TRBD2 aligns across 7 bases. The CDR3 has 14 residues. Per germline, CDR1 SQVTM and CDR2 ANQGSEA. V trimming: 5 bases; J trimming: 0 bases; junction bases outside the gene matches: 4. The CDR3: CSVLRGSSYNEQFF. DNA for the CDR3: TGCAGCGTTTTGCGGGGGAGCTCCTACAATGAGCAGTTCTTC.

The chain recombines TRBV28 with TRBJ1-1; 10 bases map to TRBD1. The CDR3 consists of 15 residues. After removal of 5 bases from V and 3 bases from J, the junction contained 6 bases not matched to a gene. Germline CDR1 and CDR2: MDHEN and SYDVKM. The CDR3 DNA reads as TGTGCCAGCAGTCCGCCCGGGACAGGGGACACTGAAGCTTTCTTT. This sequence encodes CASSPPGTGDTEAFF.

This clone was observed a single time. The gene calls are TRBV7-3 and TRBJ2-1; 8 bases are a match to TRBD1. The CDR3 is made up of 15 amino acids. From germline, CDR1 is SGHTA and CDR2 FQGTGA. V trimming: 3 bases; J trimming: 8 bases; junction bases outside the gene matches: 9. The CDR3 loop is CASSFSQGARDEQFF. The DNA for the CDR3 is TGTGCCAGCAGCTTCTCCCAGGGGGCGCGCGATGAGCAGTTCTTC.

This clone was observed a handful of times. The V and J genes are TRBV5-1 and TRBJ2-5, with 9 bases fitting TRBD2. The CDR3 has 15 residues. With 0 bases clipped from V and 4 bases from J, the junction kept 4 bases outside the gene matches. Per germline, CDR1 SGHRS and CDR2 YFSETQ. The CDR3 here is CASSLVPSGAETQYF. The DNA for the CDR3 is TGCGCCAGCAGCTTGGTTCCTAGCGGGGCAGAGACCCAGTACTTC.

This clone occurred a few times. This chain joins TRBV13 and TRBJ2-3; D assignment may be TRBD1 or TRBD2 (7 bases each). Germline V gene sequence: CDR1 PRHDT, CDR2 FYEKMQ (reference sequence). The V end was cut by 4 bases, the J end by 2 bases, with 19 bases between. The CDR3 consists of 17 residues. CDR3 sequence: CASSSDPGRGLTDTQYF. CDR3 DNA sequence: TGTGCCAGCAGCTCAGACCCGGGGAGGGGGCTCACAGATACGCAGTATTTT. Complete variable domain (other parts from reference TRBV13 and TRBJ2-3): AAGVIQSPRHLIKEKRETATLKCYPIPRHDTVYWYQQGPGQDPQFLISFYEKMQSDKGSIPDRFSAQQFSDYHSELNMSSLELGDSALYFCASSSDPGRGLTDTQYFGPGTRLTVL.

This chain uses TRBV29-1 with TRBJ2-1, with a weak D call TRBD2 (7 bases). This CDR3 region has 12 residues. Looked up from germline, CDR1 is SQVTM and CDR2 is ANQGSEA. DNA of the CDR3: TGCGGTGTTAGGGGGGGTTCCTATGAGCAGTTCTTC. Translation gives CGVRGGSYEQFF.

The CDR3 protein is CASSPPYRGETQYF. CDR3 bases: TGTGCCAGCTCACCACCTTACCGCGGGGAGACCCAGTACTTC. The chain carries TRBV18 and TRBJ2-5, with a tentative D call TRBD2 (5 bases). The CDR3 consists of 14 residues. V lost 0 bases to trimming and J lost 5 bases, with 10 bases between them. CDR1 KGHSH and CDR2 LQKENI come from the germline V gene.

V is TRBV9 and J is TRBJ2-2; 9 nucleotides match TRBD2. The CDR3 loop spans 16 amino acids. The V segment lost 4 bases and the J segment 3 bases; nucleotides outside the gene matches: 7. The germline gives CDR1 SGDLS, CDR2 YYNGEE. CDR3 sequence reads: CASSSQTSGYTGELFF. CDR3 sequence (DNA): TGTGCCAGCAGCTCCCAGACTAGCGGCTACACCGGGGAGCTGTTTTTT.